This TCR beta chain was sequenced for a study of siplizumab effects on memory and regulatory T cells. Repertoires were generated with immunoSEQ multiplex PCR, while TCRdb's copy carries only in-frame clones and drops some. There are nearly 95,000 clones in the sample; 90% to 95% occur only once, and around 0.3% lies in the top ten. The length of the CDR3 is 12 residues. V was trimmed by 4 bases and J by 2 bases, leaving 6 bases between them. Germline CDR1 is SQVTM and CDR2 is ANQGSEA. V gene TRBV29-1 combines with J gene TRBJ1-5; D not certain. The TCR originated in a human donor in good health. Sequenced input: non-Treg CD4+ T cells sorted from blood. CDR3 nucleotides: TGCAGCGTTGGGAGCGGCAATCAGCCCCAGCATTTT. As protein: CSVGSGNQPQHF.